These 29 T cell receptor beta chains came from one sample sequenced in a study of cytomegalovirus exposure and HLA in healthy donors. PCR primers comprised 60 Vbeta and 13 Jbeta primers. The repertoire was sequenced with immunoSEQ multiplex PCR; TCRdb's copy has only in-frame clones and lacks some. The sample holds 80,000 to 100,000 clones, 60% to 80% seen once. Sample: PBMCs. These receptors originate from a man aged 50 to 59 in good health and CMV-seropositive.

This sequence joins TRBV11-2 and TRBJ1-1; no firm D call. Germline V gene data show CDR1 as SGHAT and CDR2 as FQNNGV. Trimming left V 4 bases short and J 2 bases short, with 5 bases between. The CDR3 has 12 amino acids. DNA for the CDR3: TGTGCCAGCAGCTACATAAACACTGAAGCTTTCTTT. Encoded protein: CASSYINTEAFF. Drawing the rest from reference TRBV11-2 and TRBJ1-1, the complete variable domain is EAGVAQSPRYKIIEKRQSVAFWCNPISGHATLYWYQQILGQGPKLLIQFQNNGVVDDSQLPKDRFSAERLKGVDSTLKIQPAKLEDSAVYLCASSYINTEAFFGQGTRLTVV.

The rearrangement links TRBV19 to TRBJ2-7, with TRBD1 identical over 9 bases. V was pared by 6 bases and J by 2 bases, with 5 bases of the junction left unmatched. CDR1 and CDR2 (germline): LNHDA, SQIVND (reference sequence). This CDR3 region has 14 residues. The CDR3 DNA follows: TGTGCCAGTAGGCCGGGACAGGGCCCCTACGAGCAGTACTTC. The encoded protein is CASRPGQGPYEQYF. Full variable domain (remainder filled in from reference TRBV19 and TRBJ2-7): DGGITQSPKYLFRKEGQNVTLSCEQNLNHDAMYWYRQDPGQGLRLIYYSQIVNDFQKGDIAEGYSVSREKKESFPLTVTSAQKNPTAFYLCASRPGQGPYEQYFGPGTRLTVT.

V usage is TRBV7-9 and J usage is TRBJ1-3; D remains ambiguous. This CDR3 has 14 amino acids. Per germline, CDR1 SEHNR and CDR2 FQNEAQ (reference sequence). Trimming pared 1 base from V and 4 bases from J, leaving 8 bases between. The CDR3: CASSLGGSGNTIYF. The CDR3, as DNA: TGTGCCAGCAGCTTAGGAGGGTCAGGAAACACCATATATTTT.

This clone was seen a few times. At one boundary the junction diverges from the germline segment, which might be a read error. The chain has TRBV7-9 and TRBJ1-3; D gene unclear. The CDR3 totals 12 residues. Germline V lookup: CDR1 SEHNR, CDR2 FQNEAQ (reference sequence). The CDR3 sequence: CSSSLGRNTIYF. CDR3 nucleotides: TGTTCCAGCAGCTTAGGGCGAAACACCATATATTTT.

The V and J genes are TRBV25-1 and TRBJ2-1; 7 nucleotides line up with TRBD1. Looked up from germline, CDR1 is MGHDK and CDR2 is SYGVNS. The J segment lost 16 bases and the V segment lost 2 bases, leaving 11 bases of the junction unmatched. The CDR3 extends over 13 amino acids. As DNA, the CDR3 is TGTGCCAGCAGTGAAAGCACGAACAGGGGTAAATTCTTC. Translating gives CASSESTNRGKFF.

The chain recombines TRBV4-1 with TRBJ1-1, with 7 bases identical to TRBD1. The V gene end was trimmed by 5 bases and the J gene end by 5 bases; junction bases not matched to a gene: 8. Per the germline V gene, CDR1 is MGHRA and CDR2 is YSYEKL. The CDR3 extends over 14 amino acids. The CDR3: CASSLDRERTEAFF. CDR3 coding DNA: TGCGCCAGCAGCTTAGACAGGGAGAGGACTGAAGCTTTCTTT.

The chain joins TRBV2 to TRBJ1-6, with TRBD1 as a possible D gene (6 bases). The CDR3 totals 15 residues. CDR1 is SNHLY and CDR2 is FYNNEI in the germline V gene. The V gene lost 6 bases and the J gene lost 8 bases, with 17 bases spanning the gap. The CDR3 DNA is TGTGCCAGCAGACAACTACGACAGGAAGATTCACCCCTCCACTTT. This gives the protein CASRQLRQEDSPLHF.

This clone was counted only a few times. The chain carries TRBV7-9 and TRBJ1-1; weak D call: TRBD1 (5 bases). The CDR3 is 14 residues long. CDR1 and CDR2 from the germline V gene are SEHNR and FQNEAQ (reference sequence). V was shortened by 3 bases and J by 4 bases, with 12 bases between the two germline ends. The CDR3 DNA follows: TGTGCCAGCAGCTTTTCTGGGGGGAGCACTGAAGCTTTCTTT. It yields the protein CASSFSGGSTEAFF. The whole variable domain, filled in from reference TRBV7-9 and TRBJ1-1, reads DTGVSQNPRHKITKRGQNVTFRCDPISEHNRLYWYRQTLGQGPEFLTYFQNEAQLEKSRLLSDRFSAERPKGSFSTLEIQRTEQGDSAMYLCASSFSGGSTEAFFGQGTRLTVV.

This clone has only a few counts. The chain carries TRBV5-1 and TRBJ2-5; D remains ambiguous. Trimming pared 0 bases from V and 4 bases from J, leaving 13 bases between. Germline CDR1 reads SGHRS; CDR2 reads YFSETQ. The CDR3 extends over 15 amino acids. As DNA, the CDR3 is TGCGCCAGCAGCTTGGGGCAGGCCTTAGGAGAGACCCAGTACTTC. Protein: CASSLGQALGETQYF.

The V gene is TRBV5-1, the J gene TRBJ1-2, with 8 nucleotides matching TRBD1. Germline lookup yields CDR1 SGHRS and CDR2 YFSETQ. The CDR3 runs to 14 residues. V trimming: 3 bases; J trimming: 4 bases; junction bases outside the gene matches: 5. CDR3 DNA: TGCGCCAGCAGCTCGAATGGACAGGGCTATGGCTACACCTTC. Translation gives CASSSNGQGYGYTF.

The CDR3 reads CASSQEAAVSNEQFF. CDR3 in DNA: TGCGCCAGCAGCCAAGAGGCGGCAGTCAGCAATGAGCAGTTCTTC. The chain combines TRBV4-3 with TRBJ2-1; D gene ambiguous. CDR1 is LGHNA, CDR2 YSLEER, per germline. The V gene lost 0 bases and the J gene lost 6 bases, with 12 bases spanning the gap. The CDR3 extends over 15 amino acids.

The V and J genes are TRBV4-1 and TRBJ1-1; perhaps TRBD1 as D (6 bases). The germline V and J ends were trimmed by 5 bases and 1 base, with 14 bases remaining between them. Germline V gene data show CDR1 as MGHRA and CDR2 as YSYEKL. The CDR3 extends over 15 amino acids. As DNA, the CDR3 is TGCGCCAGCAGCAAGTCAGGACAGACGAACACTGAAGCTTTCTTT. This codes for CASSKSGQTNTEAFF.

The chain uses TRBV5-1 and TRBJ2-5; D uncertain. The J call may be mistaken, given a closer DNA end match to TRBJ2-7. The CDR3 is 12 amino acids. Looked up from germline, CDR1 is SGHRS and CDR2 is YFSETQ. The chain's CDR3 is CASSSQNYEQYF. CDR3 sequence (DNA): TGCGCCAGCAGCTCCCAAAACTACGAGCAGTACTTC.

The CDR3 nucleotides are TGCGCCAGCAGCTTGGGGATAGGGGAGGCGAACACTGAAGCTTTCTTT. Translating gives CASSLGIGEANTEAFF. V usage is TRBV5-1 and J usage is TRBJ1-1; tentatively, D is TRBD1 (5 bases). Germline V gives CDR1 SGHRS, CDR2 YFSETQ. The V end was cut by 0 bases, the J end by 1 base, with 13 bases between. The CDR3 is made up of 16 amino acids.

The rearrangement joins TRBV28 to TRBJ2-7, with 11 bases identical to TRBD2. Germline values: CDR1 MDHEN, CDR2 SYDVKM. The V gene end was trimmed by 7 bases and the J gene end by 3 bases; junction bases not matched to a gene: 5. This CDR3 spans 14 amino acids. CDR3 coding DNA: TGTGCCAGCAACAGACTAGCGGGGCTCTACGAGCAGTACTTC. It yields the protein CASNRLAGLYEQYF.

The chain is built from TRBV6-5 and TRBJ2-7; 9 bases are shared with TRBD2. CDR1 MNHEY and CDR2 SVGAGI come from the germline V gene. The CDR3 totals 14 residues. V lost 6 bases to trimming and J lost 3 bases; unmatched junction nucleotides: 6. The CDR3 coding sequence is TGTGCCAGCAGGGGTTTGACTAGCGGCTACGAGCAGTACTTC. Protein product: CASRGLTSGYEQYF.

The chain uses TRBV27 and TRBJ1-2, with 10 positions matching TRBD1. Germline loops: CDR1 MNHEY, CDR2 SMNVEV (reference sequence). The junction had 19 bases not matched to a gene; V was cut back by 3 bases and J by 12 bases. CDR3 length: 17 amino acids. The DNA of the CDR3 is TGTGCCAGCAGTTTCGTCGGGACACGACAGGGGGCTACTGATAACACCTTC. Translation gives CASSFVGTRQGATDNTF.

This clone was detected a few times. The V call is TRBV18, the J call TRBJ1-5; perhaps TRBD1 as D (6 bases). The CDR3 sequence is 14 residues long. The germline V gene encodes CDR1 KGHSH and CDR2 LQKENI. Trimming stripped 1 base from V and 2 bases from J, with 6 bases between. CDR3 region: CASSPQGGNQPQHF. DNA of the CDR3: TGTGCCAGCTCACCACAGGGGGGCAATCAGCCCCAGCATTTT. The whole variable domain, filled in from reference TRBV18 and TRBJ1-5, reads NAGVMQNPRHLVRRRGQEARLRCSPMKGHSHVYWYRQLPEEGLKFMVYLQKENIIDESGMPKERFSAEFPKEGPSILRIQQVVRGDSAAYFCASSPQGGNQPQHFGDGTRLSIL.

The CDR3 sequence: CASSLRAGGGEKLFF. The CDR3 DNA sequence: TGTGCCAGCAGCTTGCGGGCGGGGGGCGGTGAAAAACTGTTTTTT. The V and J genes are TRBV5-4 and TRBJ1-4; a possible D gene is TRBD1 (6 bases). The CDR3 totals 15 residues. Germline values: CDR1 SGHNT, CDR2 YYREEE (reference sequence). Trimming removed 1 base at V and 7 bases at J, with 14 bases between.

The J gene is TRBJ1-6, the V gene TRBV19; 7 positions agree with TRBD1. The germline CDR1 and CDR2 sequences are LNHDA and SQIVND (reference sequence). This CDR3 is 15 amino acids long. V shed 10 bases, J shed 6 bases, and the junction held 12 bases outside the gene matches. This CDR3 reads CATNAGTVINSPLHF. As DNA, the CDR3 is TGTGCCACAAACGCCGGGACAGTGATTAATTCACCCCTCCACTTT.

The CDR3 sequence is CASSIGARAGELFF. As DNA, the CDR3 is TGTGCCAGTAGTATAGGGGCGCGGGCCGGGGAGCTGTTTTTT. V gene TRBV19 combines with J gene TRBJ2-2, with a possible D match to TRBD2 (5 bases). V was trimmed by 1 base and J by 6 bases, leaving 9 bases between them. CDR3 length: 14 amino acids. From germline, CDR1 is LNHDA and CDR2 SQIVND (reference sequence).

Here the CDR3 reads CASSTGTGLGLNTEAFF. In nucleotides, the CDR3 is TGTGCCAGCTCAACCGGGACAGGGCTTGGGTTGAACACTGAAGCTTTCTTT. The chain joins TRBV18 to TRBJ1-1, with 9 bases lining up with TRBD1. This CDR3 spans 17 amino acids. V lost 5 bases and J lost 0; bases outside the gene matches: 10. From germline, CDR1 is KGHSH and CDR2 LQKENI.

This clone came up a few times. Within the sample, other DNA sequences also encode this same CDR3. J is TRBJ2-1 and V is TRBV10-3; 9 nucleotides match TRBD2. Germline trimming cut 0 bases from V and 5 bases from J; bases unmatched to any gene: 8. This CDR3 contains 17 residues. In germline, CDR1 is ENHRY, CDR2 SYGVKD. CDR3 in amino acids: CAISESRASGDNNEQFF. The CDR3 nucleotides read TGTGCCATCAGTGAGTCGCGGGCTAGCGGGGATAACAATGAGCAGTTCTTC.

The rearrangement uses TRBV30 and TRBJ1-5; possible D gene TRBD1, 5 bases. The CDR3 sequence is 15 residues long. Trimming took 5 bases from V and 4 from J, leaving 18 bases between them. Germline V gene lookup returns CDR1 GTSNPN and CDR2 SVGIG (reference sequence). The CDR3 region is CAWRRGRENNQPQHF. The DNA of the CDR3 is TGTGCCTGGCGTCGGGGGAGAGAAAATAATCAGCCCCAGCATTTT.

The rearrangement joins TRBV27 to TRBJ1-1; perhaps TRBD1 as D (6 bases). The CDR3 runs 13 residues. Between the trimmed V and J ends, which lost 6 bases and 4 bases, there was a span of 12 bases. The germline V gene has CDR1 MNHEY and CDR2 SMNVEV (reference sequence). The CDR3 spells CASRRTVATEAFF. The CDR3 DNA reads TGTGCCAGCAGGCGGACAGTGGCCACTGAAGCTTTCTTT.

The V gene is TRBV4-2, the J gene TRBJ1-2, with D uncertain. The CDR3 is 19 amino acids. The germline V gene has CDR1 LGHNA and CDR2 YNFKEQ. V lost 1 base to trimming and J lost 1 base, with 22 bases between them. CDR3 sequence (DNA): TGTGCCAGCAGCCAAGTTGTTATCGCCAGGTTGGGGAGTAACTATGGCTACACCTTC. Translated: CASSQVVIARLGSNYGYTF.

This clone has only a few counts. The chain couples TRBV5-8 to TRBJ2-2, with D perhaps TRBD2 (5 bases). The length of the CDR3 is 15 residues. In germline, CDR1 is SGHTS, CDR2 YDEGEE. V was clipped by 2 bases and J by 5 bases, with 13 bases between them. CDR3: CASSFSGGYTGELFF. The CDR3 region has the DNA TGTGCCAGCAGCTTTTCAGGAGGCTATACCGGGGAGCTGTTTTTT.

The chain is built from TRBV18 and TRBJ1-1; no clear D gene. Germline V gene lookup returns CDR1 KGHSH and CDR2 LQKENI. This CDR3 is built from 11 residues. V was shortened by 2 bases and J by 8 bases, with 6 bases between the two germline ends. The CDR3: CASSPEGEAFF. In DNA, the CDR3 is TGTGCCAGCTCACCAGAGGGCGAAGCTTTCTTT.

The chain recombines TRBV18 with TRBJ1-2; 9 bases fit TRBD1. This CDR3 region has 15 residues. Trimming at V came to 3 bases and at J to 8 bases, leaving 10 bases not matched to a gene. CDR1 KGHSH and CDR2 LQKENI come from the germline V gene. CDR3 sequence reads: CASSPGRDRVSGYTF. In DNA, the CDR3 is TGTGCCAGCTCACCGGGGCGGGACAGGGTAAGCGGCTACACCTTC.